The next 2 T cell receptor beta chains were all read from a single sample in a study of blood T cell repertoires in COVID-19. The method was immunoSEQ multiplex PCR; TCRdb's version includes in-frame clones alone and lacks a portion of them. Of over 110,000 clones listed, 81% are singletons. Sequences were obtained from peripheral blood. The receptor set was obtained from a human donor in a cohort sampled during active COVID-19.

The genes are TRBV7-8 and TRBJ1-4; no clear D gene. Germline loops: CDR1 SGHVS, CDR2 FQNEAQ. V dropped 5 bases and J dropped 7 bases, with 17 bases sitting between them. The CDR3 has 15 residues. This CDR3 reads CASSQNTAGGEKLFF. The CDR3 DNA is TGTGCCAGCAGCCAAAATACAGCGGGTGGTGAAAAACTGTTTTTT. The full variable domain, in which reference TRBV7-8 and TRBJ1-4 provide the parts outside the CDR3, is GAGVSQSPRYKVAKRGQDVALRCDPISGHVSLFWYQQALGQGPEFLTYFQNEAQLDKSGLPSDRFFAERPEGSVSTLKIQRTQQEDSAVYLCASSQNTAGGEKLFFGSGTQLSVL.

Notes on this clone: At one of its ends the junction is not consistent with the germline gene, which may arise from a read error. This chain links TRBV28 with TRBJ2-4; 11 bases fit TRBD1. In germline, CDR1 is MDHEN, CDR2 SYDVKM. CDR3 length equals 13 residues. The chain's CDR3 is CASSLSLGQGDVF. In nucleotides, the CDR3 is TGTGCCAGCAGTTTATCCCTGGGACAGGGGGATGTCTTC.